Given below is one TCR beta chain in context. This specimen belongs to a study of cytomegalovirus exposure and HLA in healthy donors. After removal of 2 bases from V and 5 bases from J, the junction contained 7 bases not matched to a gene. This CDR3 region has 16 residues. Germline lookup yields CDR1 MNHNY and CDR2 SVGAGI (reference sequence). A multiplex PCR was run with 60 Vbeta primers and 13 Jbeta primers. This table comes from immunoSEQ multiplex PCR, and its TCRdb copy is limited to in-frame clones, with some not included. This table has some 150,000 clones, around nine tenths appearing once. The V gene is TRBV6-6, the J gene TRBJ2-7; TRBD2 aligns across 12 bases. Sequencing was done on a sample of PBMCs. The receptor was derived from a woman aged 25-40 years in good health and CMV-seronegative. CDR3 residues: CASSYHPTSGSDEQYF. CDR3 nucleotides: TGTGCCAGCAGTTACCACCCGACTAGCGGGAGTGACGAGCAGTACTTC.